A single TCR beta chain is shown here with its context. Assay used: immunoSEQ multiplex PCR; TCRdb lists only in-frame clones, some missing. The sample shows 470,000 or so clones, roughly 88% of them seen only once. CDR3 size: 16 residues. Germline CDR1 is SGHNT and CDR2 is YYREEE (reference sequence). Germline trimming cut 0 bases from V and 4 bases from J; bases unmatched to any gene: 7. This entry comes from a study of blood T cell repertoires in COVID-19. This TCR came from a human donor in a cohort sampled during active COVID-19. The genes are TRBV5-4 and TRBJ2-1; 7 bases align to TRBD1. Sequenced material: peripheral blood. The CDR3, as DNA: TGTGCCAGCAGCTTGGGGCCAGGGGGAAATTACAATGAGCAGTTCTTC. It specifies CASSLGPGGNYNEQFF.